This T cell receptor beta chain was observed in a study of T cell responses to AZD1222 COVID-19 vaccine. Concerning this clone: The antigen is not known.

Findings and limits, study-wide: Sampled repertoires all dated from after the peak T cell response.

CDR3 length equals 16 residues. With 1 base removed from V and 1 base from J, the gap between germline ends came to 13 bases. Germline-derived CDR1 and CDR2 are LNHDA and SQIVND (reference sequence). Both about-4-week and about-12-week second-dose recipients were combined. Only in-frame clones appear in the TCRdb table, and some are missing; sequencing was by immunoSEQ multiplex PCR. The sample records about 150,000 clones, about 92% being singletons. This chain links TRBV19 with TRBJ1-2; D ambiguous. The material sequenced was peripheral blood, taken 28 days after the second AZD1222 dose. This clonotype was sampled from an adult who received the AZD1222 COVID-19 vaccine. CDR3 nucleotide sequence: TGTGCCAGTAGTATAGTTCGGGATGAATTTAACTATGGCTACACCTTC. It specifies CASSIVRDEFNYGYTF.